The next 24 T cell receptor beta chains were all read from a single sample in a study of shared clonotypes between healthy human individuals. Repertoires were generated with immunoSEQ multiplex PCR, while TCRdb's copy carries only in-frame clones and drops some. The sample includes 2 million to 3 million clones, around nine tenths seen only once; the top ten take roughly 0.14%. Sequencing was performed on naive CD4+ T cells sorted from blood. Sample subset: CD45RA+ positively selected. The receptors shown here come from a man aged 18-30 years in good health.

The chain carries TRBV27 and TRBJ1-5; D gene uncertain. V was pared by 5 bases and J by 5 bases, with 19 bases between. The CDR3 has 16 residues. CDR1 and CDR2 (germline): MNHEY, SMNVEV (reference sequence). The CDR3 DNA follows: TGTGCCAGCAGTATCGACACCGAGGAGCTCGATCAGCCCCAGCATTTT. Its translation: CASSIDTEELDQPQHF.

J is TRBJ2-7 and V is TRBV6-5; 7 bases are shared with TRBD2. CDR3 length: 15 amino acids. V lost 7 bases to trimming and J lost 2 bases; unmatched junction nucleotides: 11. Germline-derived CDR1 and CDR2 are MNHEY and SVGAGI. In DNA, the CDR3 is TGTGCCAGCACCCCCGGGACTAAGATGACCTACGAGCAGTACTTC. Encoded protein: CASTPGTKMTYEQYF.

The chain carries TRBV2 and TRBJ2-1; TRBD2 matches at 8 bases. CDR1 SNHLY and CDR2 FYNNEI come from the germline V gene. This CDR3 contains 14 residues. V dropped 5 bases and J dropped 8; count of bases not matched to a gene: 8. CDR3 nucleotide sequence: TGTGCCAGCAGTTCCGGGACTAGGGGTTATGAGCAGTTCTTC. Encoded protein: CASSSGTRGYEQFF.

CDR3 nucleotides: TGTGCCAGTAGAAAACAGGGACTGAACACCGGGGAGCTGTTTTTT. It encodes CASRKQGLNTGELFF. The rearrangement joins TRBV19 to TRBJ2-2; D is possibly TRBD1 or TRBD2 (6 bases each). Per the germline V gene, CDR1 is LNHDA and CDR2 is SQIVND (reference sequence). V lost 6 bases to trimming and J lost 1 base, with 12 bases between them. This CDR3 spans 15 amino acids.

This chain links TRBV5-4 with TRBJ1-6, with 7 bases fitting TRBD1. The CDR3 is made up of 16 amino acids. V was clipped by 4 bases and J by 2 bases; unmatched bases: 6. CDR1 and CDR2 from the germline V gene are SGHNT and YYREEE (reference sequence). CDR3 protein: CASSDRQGTYNSPLHF. CDR3 sequence (DNA): TGTGCCAGCAGCGACCGACAGGGAACCTATAATTCACCCCTCCACTTT.

Comments on this clone: An end of the junction does not agree with germline; a read error may underlie this. J is TRBJ2-2 and V is TRBV7-7; possible D gene TRBD1, 6 bases. The CDR3 contains 16 residues. Germline V gives CDR1 SSHAT, CDR2 FNYEAQ (reference sequence). The CDR3 is CASSLVPGQNTGELFF. The CDR3 DNA reads TGTGCTAGCAGCTTAGTCCCGGGACAAAACACCGGGGAGCTGTTTTTT.

The rearrangement uses TRBV4-1 and TRBJ2-2; D is unclear. The CDR3 length is 15 residues. Germline CDR1 is MGHRA and CDR2 is YSYEKL. V was trimmed by 4 bases and J by 5 bases, leaving 14 bases between them. This CDR3 is CASSLPEGLTGELFF. As DNA, the CDR3 is TGCGCCAGCAGCCTTCCTGAAGGCTTGACCGGGGAGCTGTTTTTT.

The chain carries TRBV5-6 and TRBJ2-7; no reliable D call. The length of the CDR3 is 16 residues. The V end was cut by 3 bases, the J end by 2 bases, with 18 bases between. The germline V gene encodes CDR1 SGHDT and CDR2 YYEEEE. CDR3 sequence: CASSSYGETRTYEQYF. The CDR3 DNA reads as TGTGCCAGCAGCTCTTACGGTGAAACCCGGACCTACGAGCAGTACTTC.

The gene calls are TRBV9 and TRBJ2-1; 10 positions match TRBD2. J lost 6 bases, V lost 3 bases, and 6 bases had no gene match. The CDR3 loop spans 15 amino acids. Germline V CDR1 and CDR2: SGDLS, YYNGEE. This CDR3 is CASSGGASGSNEQFF. The DNA for the CDR3 is TGTGCCAGCAGCGGCGGGGCTAGCGGGAGCAATGAGCAGTTCTTC.

About this clone itself: A junction end diverges from the germline sequence, so it may reflect a read error. The V and J genes are TRBV6-5 and TRBJ2-1, with D maybe TRBD1 (5 bases). The CDR3 spans 12 residues. CDR1 is MNHEY and CDR2 is SVGAGI in the germline V gene. DNA of the CDR3: TGTGCCACCTTTAGGGGCTACGATGAGCAGTTCTTC. This translates into CATFRGYDEQFF.

The genes are TRBV6-5 and TRBJ1-1; D call uncertain. V was pared by 8 bases and J by 4 bases, with 17 bases between. The CDR3 runs 14 residues. Germline V lookup: CDR1 MNHEY, CDR2 SVGAGI. In nucleotides, the CDR3 is TGTGCCAGCTCAAGGGCCCGACCTCCCACTGAAGCTTTCTTT. This translates into CASSRARPPTEAFF.

The chain couples TRBV6-5 to TRBJ1-1; the D is unclear. CDR3 length: 14 residues. Trimming left V 2 bases short and J 0 bases short, with 7 bases between. The germline CDR1 and CDR2 sequences are MNHEY and SVGAGI. This CDR3 is CASSYGLVNTEAFF. The CDR3 DNA sequence: TGTGCCAGCAGTTACGGCTTAGTGAACACTGAAGCTTTCTTT.

The chain joins TRBV11-2 to TRBJ2-1; possibly TRBD2 for D (6 bases). V shed 5 bases and J shed 4 bases, with 12 bases lying between them. Looked up from germline, CDR1 is SGHAT and CDR2 is FQNNGV. This CDR3 has 14 amino acids. CDR3 sequence reads: CASSAGLRYNEQFF. CDR3 DNA: TGTGCCAGCAGCGCGGGACTGCGATACAATGAGCAGTTCTTC.

This chain links TRBV18 with TRBJ2-7; 7 bases agree with TRBD1. Per the germline V gene, CDR1 is KGHSH and CDR2 is LQKENI. J was trimmed by 1 base and V by 0 bases; bases with no gene match: 9. There are 17 residues in the CDR3. The CDR3 DNA sequence: TGTGCCAGCTCACCACCGATTGGGGACAGTAATTCCTACGAGCAGTACTTC. It encodes CASSPPIGDSNSYEQYF.

The rearrangement joins TRBV29-1 to TRBJ2-5; a weak D match, TRBD2 (6 bases). This CDR3 has 12 amino acids. Per germline, CDR1 SQVTM and CDR2 ANQGSEA. Trimming shortened V by 7 bases and J by 1 base, and 10 bases separated the two germline ends. CDR3 sequence: CSGGLIQETQYF. In DNA form, the CDR3 reads TGCAGCGGGGGACTGATCCAAGAGACCCAGTACTTC. Full variable domain (remainder filled in from reference TRBV29-1 and TRBJ2-5): SAVISQKPSRDICQRGTSLTIQCQVDSQVTMMFWYRQQPGQSLTLIATANQGSEATYESGFVIDKFPISRPNLTFSTLTVSNMSPEDSSIYLCSGGLIQETQYFGPGTRLLVL.

The J gene is TRBJ2-5, the V gene TRBV19; D uncertain. The ends were cut back, 6 bases at V and 2 bases at J, with 10 bases in the middle. In germline, CDR1 is LNHDA, CDR2 SQIVND (reference sequence). This CDR3 is 13 amino acids long. Here the CDR3 DNA reads TGTGCCAGTAGCATGGGGATTCAAGAGACCCAGTACTTC. Translated: CASSMGIQETQYF.

The V call is TRBV6-5, the J call TRBJ1-1; D unresolved. The CDR3 length is 16 residues. Germline V gene lookup returns CDR1 MNHEY and CDR2 SVGAGI. The ends were cut back, 0 bases at V and 3 bases at J, with 14 bases in the middle. This CDR3 is CASSYSRPPDDTEAFF. In DNA, the CDR3 is TGTGCCAGCAGTTACTCGAGACCCCCGGACGACACTGAAGCTTTCTTT.

This sequence joins TRBV6-5 and TRBJ1-6; D is ambiguous. This CDR3 is 15 amino acids long. The germline V gene encodes CDR1 MNHEY and CDR2 SVGAGI. With 2 bases removed from V and 9 bases from J, the gap between germline ends came to 14 bases. CDR3 nucleotides: TGTGCCAGCAGTTACCCGCCAAGGGCAGGTTCACCCCTCCACTTT. Its protein is CASSYPPRAGSPLHF.

The V gene is TRBV13, the J gene TRBJ1-3; D is ambiguous. This CDR3 region has 15 residues. Trimming removed 5 bases at V and 3 bases at J, with 14 bases between. Germline CDR1 PRHDT, CDR2 FYEKMQ (reference sequence). CDR3 sequence reads: CASSPLGGLGNTIYF. The CDR3 DNA sequence: TGTGCCAGCAGCCCTCTCGGAGGGCTTGGAAACACCATATATTTT. Together with reference TRBV13 and TRBJ1-3, the CDR3 gives the full variable domain: AAGVIQSPRHLIKEKRETATLKCYPIPRHDTVYWYQQGPGQDPQFLISFYEKMQSDKGSIPDRFSAQQFSDYHSELNMSSLELGDSALYFCASSPLGGLGNTIYFGEGSWLTVV.

The chain carries TRBV19 and TRBJ2-2; a possible D gene is TRBD1 (6 bases). Trimming took off 3 bases at V and 4 bases at J, with 12 bases between the two ends. The CDR3 is made up of 15 amino acids. Germline V CDR1 and CDR2: LNHDA, SQIVND (reference sequence). As DNA, the CDR3 is TGTGCCAGTAGTATGACGGGACATTCCACCGGGGAGCTGTTTTTT. Protein sequence: CASSMTGHSTGELFF.

Concerning this clone: Within the sample, other DNA sequences also encode this same CDR3. The rearrangement links TRBV6-5 to TRBJ1-1; TRBD1 might be the D (6 bases). Germline CDR1 MNHEY, CDR2 SVGAGI. The CDR3 is 11 residues long. With 5 bases removed from V and 6 bases from J, the gap between germline ends came to 7 bases. The CDR3 coding sequence is TGTGCCAGCAGTCGGGGGCCTGAAGCTTTCTTT. It is translated as CASSRGPEAFF.

The CDR3 protein is CASSFSRTSPTDTQYF. The CDR3 nucleotides are TGTGCCAGCAGCTTTAGCCGGACCTCTCCCACAGATACGCAGTATTTT. The rearrangement joins TRBV7-9 to TRBJ2-3; D gene unclear. The germline V and J ends were trimmed by 3 bases and 2 bases, with 15 bases remaining between them. Germline values: CDR1 SEHNR, CDR2 FQNEAQ (reference sequence). This CDR3 has 16 amino acids.

The chain is built from TRBV6-5 and TRBJ2-7, with TRBD1 as a possible D gene (5 bases). Trimming pared 2 bases from V and 0 bases from J, leaving 11 bases between. The length of the CDR3 is 15 residues. Germline V lookup: CDR1 MNHEY, CDR2 SVGAGI. The CDR3: CASSYTRQSSYEQYF. As DNA, the CDR3 is TGTGCCAGCAGTTACACGAGACAGAGCTCCTACGAGCAGTACTTC.

V gene TRBV10-3 combines with J gene TRBJ2-1; D is unresolved. The CDR3 runs 15 residues. Germline loops: CDR1 ENHRY, CDR2 SYGVKD. V dropped 3 bases and J dropped 3 bases, with 12 bases sitting between them. The CDR3 here is CAISESLAVYNEQFF. CDR3 coding DNA: TGTGCCATCAGTGAAAGTCTCGCCGTCTACAATGAGCAGTTCTTC.